This is a list of T cell receptor beta chains from one sample in a study of blood T cell repertoires in COVID-19. Measured with immunoSEQ multiplex PCR; TCRdb has only the in-frame clones, and not every one. The table lists roughly 180,000 clones, approximately 81% of them singletons. Sequencing used PBMCs or T cells enriched from blood (not recorded which). The receptors originated from a man aged 55 to 70 who had recovered from COVID-19. Both conserved end residues are part of each CDR3. The order of the fields is V gene, clone size, CDR3 protein. Some rows mark clone size as missing; the rest say once, few, many or name a class of expanded clone.

TRBV30,.,CAWSRGQKNTEAFF
TRBV15,.,CATSRVEGSAFF
TRBV5-5,few,CASSLEGQSYTEAFF
TRBV6-5,.,CASDTTPNQPQHF
TRBV7-8,.,CASSRTGTPTDTQYF
TRBV2,.,CASRHPFEPPDTQYF
TRBV12-5,few,CASGLNSLIQPQHF
TRBV12-5,.,CASGPRGRRGGYTF
TRBV15,few,CATSRHQAGAAHYSNQPQHF
TRBV2,.,CASSARQGPNYGYTF
TRBV5-4,few,CASSRETGNTGELFF
TRBV19,.,CASSIDGVGYYGYTF
TRBV3-1/TRBV3-2,.,CASRNGQAEKLFF
TRBV6-1,many,CASSEGWDRGNQPQHF
TRBV5-4,.,CASSYQNQPQHF
TRBV23-1,.,CASSQSSTAICEQFF
TRBV6-5,.,CASSYSGGEGDTQYF
TRBV6-5,.,CASSLQLAGANVLTF
TRBV7-2,few,CASSLTSGGRDTQYF
TRBV28,.,CASTIPGGWTEAFF
TRBV19,.,CASSIFSGTADTQYF
TRBV5-1,.,CASSLDPGQNTGELFF
TRBV3-1/TRBV3-2,once,CASSIRSANSPLHF
TRBV9,.,CASSLSGGGYNEQFF
TRBV12-2,.,CASRLIDISSYEQYF
TRBV19,.,CASSLPGLAGGGTGELFF
TRBV9,medium-sized,CASSVEGATGELFF
TRBV5-1,.,CASSLDSTSTDTQYF
TRBV13,.,CASRRPGQGQETQYF
TRBV28,.,CASSLAGRGTDTQYF
TRBV3-1/TRBV3-2,.,CASSQVGTGGGDTQYF
TRBV7-8,once,CASSLGQQNTEAFF
TRBV10-3,.,CAISPTVNKANYGYTF
TRBV9,.,CASSPRPGGDTQYF
TRBV3-1/TRBV3-2,.,CASSQDRQGGGNTIYF
TRBV28,.,CASSTTGGAYSNTGELFF
TRBV7-2,.,CASSLGLAGAYEQYF
TRBV7-2,.,CASSLEVRGNSPLHF
TRBV4-2,.,CASSQGTLVNTEAFF
TRBV28,.,CASSFSDLAQFF
TRBV4-1,.,CASSPGQGALGNQPQHF
TRBV24-1,.,CATSEGGQGLTDTQYF